This is a list of T cell receptor beta chains from one sample in a study of blood T cells in healthy people across ages. TCRdb fed the 5' RACE reads into MiXCR, producing one record per CDR3 protein. Of approximately 800,000 distinct CDR3 sequences in the sample, around a quarter were seen once. Separately, the same data were catalogued under a study of T cells of mothers and their children.

What was sequenced was blood. These TCRs come from a boy between 5 and 17 years old in good health. Both conserved end residues are part of each CDR3. The order of the fields is clone size, V gene, D gene, J gene, CDR3 DNA, CDR3 protein. A D gene is named only where the DNA matches it firmly. Size is omitted from some rows. Given values are once, few, many or a class for expanded clones.

NA	TRBV7-3	TRBD2	TRBJ2-3	TGTGCCAGCAGCCTGGGACTAGCGGGGGGGCCTAGCACAGATACGCAGTATTTT	CASSLGLAGGPSTDTQYF
NA	TRBV7-6	TRBD1	TRBJ1-2	TGTGCCAGCAGCCTACAGACAGGGAGGGACTATGGCTACACCTTC	CASSLQTGRDYGYTF
NA	TRBV6-2/TRBV6-3	NA	TRBJ2-5	TGTGCCAGCAACCGGCCCCCGGCTGAGACCCAGTACTTC	CASNRPPAETQYF
NA	TRBV7-6	TRBD1	TRBJ2-7	TGTGCCAGCAGCTTATCACAGGGGCCCAACGAGCAGTACTTC	CASSLSQGPNEQYF
NA	TRBV7-8	NA	TRBJ1-4	TGTGCCAGCAGCTTATTTGCCGCCTCCGGCCTTTCTTCTAATGAAAAACTGTTTTTT	CASSLFAASGLSSNEKLFF
NA	TRBV11-2	NA	TRBJ2-5	TGTGCCAGCAGCTTAACCCAAGAGGGGGAGACCCAGTACTTC	CASSLTQEGETQYF
NA	TRBV7-3	TRBD2	TRBJ2-1	TGTGCCAGCAGCTTAAGTTCGCGGGGGGGCAATGAGCAGTTCTTC	CASSLSSRGGNEQFF
NA	TRBV18	NA	TRBJ1-1	TGTGCCAGCAACAGGGAGAGTGAAGCTTTCTTT	CASNRESEAFF
NA	TRBV6-1	NA	TRBJ1-5	TGTGCCAGCGGCCGGGACGGTCAACGTCAGCCCCAGCATTTT	CASGRDGQRQPQHF
few	TRBV20-1	NA	TRBJ2-7	TGCAGTGCTAGAAGATGGGCGACTCGCTCATACGAGCAGTACTTC	CSARRWATRSYEQYF
NA	TRBV6-5	TRBD1	TRBJ1-1	TGTGCCAGCAGTTACCGGGGGACAGGGGTCACTGAAGCTTTCTTT	CASSYRGTGVTEAFF
few	TRBV14	NA	TRBJ2-5	TGTGCCAGCAGCCAGACTACCCGAGTGGGGGAGACCCAGTACTTC	CASSQTTRVGETQYF
NA	TRBV6-2/TRBV6-3	TRBD1	TRBJ2-6	TGTGCCAGCATCCGACAGGGCTTTGGGGCCAACGTCCTGACTTTC	CASIRQGFGANVLTF
few	TRBV18	NA	TRBJ1-2	TGTGCCAGCTCACCATCCACAGGTTCCGATGGCTACACCTTC	CASSPSTGSDGYTF
NA	TRBV4-1	NA	TRBJ2-7	TGCGCCAGCAGCCAAGACCAGGGCAGGACCTACGAGCAGTACTTC	CASSQDQGRTYEQYF
few	TRBV5-1	TRBD1	TRBJ1-5	TGCGCCAGCAGCCCCGGACAGGGAGAGGGCAATCAGCCCCAGCATTTT	CASSPGQGEGNQPQHF
few	TRBV20-1	NA	TRBJ2-7	TGCAGTGCCCAGAGGGGCAGGACTGGGGCCTACGAGCAGTACTTC	CSAQRGRTGAYEQYF
few	TRBV4-1	NA	TRBJ2-4	TGCGCCAGCAGCCAAGATAATCCAGGCAAAAACATTCAGTACTTC	CASSQDNPGKNIQYF
NA	TRBV10-2	TRBD1	TRBJ2-1	TGCGCCAGCAGTTCGCCGGGACAGGGTATCCGGGAGCAGTTCTTC	CASSSPGQGIREQFF
NA	TRBV4-1	NA	TRBJ2-1	TGCGCCAGCAGCCAGAGCTCAGGGACGTTCGGTGCCAATGAGCAGTTCTTC	CASSQSSGTFGANEQFF
NA	TRBV5-1	NA	TRBJ2-1	TGCGCCAGCAGCTTGGAGTCTTTCACCTACAATGAGCAGTTCTTC	CASSLESFTYNEQFF
few	TRBV30	NA	TRBJ1-4	TGTGCCTGGACTCCCATGTTGGGTGAAAAACTGTTTTTT	CAWTPMLGEKLFF
NA	TRBV6-1	TRBD1	TRBJ1-1	TGTGCCAGCAGGGCAAAGACAGGGGGTAAAGGCACTGAAGCTTTCTTT	CASRAKTGGKGTEAFF
few	TRBV3-1	NA	TRBJ2-7	TGTGCCAGCAGCCAAGGGCGACAGGCGTACGAGCAGTACTTC	CASSQGRQAYEQYF
few	TRBV28	NA	TRBJ2-5	TGTGCCAGCAAAGGTGGCCGTTTCCTTTGGGGAGAGACCCAGTACTTC	CASKGGRFLWGETQYF
NA	TRBV7-9	NA	TRBJ1-3	TGTGCCAGCAGCTTCAGGATCTCTGGAAACACCATATATTTT	CASSFRISGNTIYF
NA	TRBV29-1	TRBD1	TRBJ2-6	TGCAGCGTTCTTGGACAGGGGAGGTCTGGGGCCAACGTCCTGACTTTC	CSVLGQGRSGANVLTF
NA	TRBV10-3	NA	TRBJ1-4	TGTGCCGCCAAAGGAGGGTCAACTAATGAAAAACTGTTTTTT	CAAKGGSTNEKLFF
few	TRBV5-1	TRBD1	TRBJ1-2	TGCGCCAGCAGCTTTGGACAGGGCGGCTATGGCTACACCTTC	CASSFGQGGYGYTF
many	TRBV29-1	NA	TRBJ2-6	TGCAGCGTTGAACAGGTCCCTGGGGCCAACGTCCTGACTTTC	CSVEQVPGANVLTF
NA	TRBV5-5	NA	TRBJ1-1	TGTGCCAGCAGCTTGCGGTATGTTACGGGACACCACCCTGGAGCTTTCTTT	CASSLRYVTGHHPGAFF
few	TRBV3-1	NA	TRBJ1-2	TGTGCCAGCAGCCAAGGAATCGCCTCTCAGGGCTATGGCTACACCTTC	CASSQGIASQGYGYTF
NA	TRBV28	NA	TRBJ2-4	TGTGCCAGCAGTCTTCGCGGGACCGCCAAAAACATTCAGTACTTC	CASSLRGTAKNIQYF
NA	TRBV2	TRBD2	TRBJ2-5	TGTGCCAGCAGTGGGGTAGCGGGGGGGAGAGAGACCCAGTACTTC	CASSGVAGGRETQYF
few	TRBV27	TRBD1	TRBJ1-5	TGTGCCAGCAGTTTAGGCAGGGGGCACCAGCCCCAGCATTTT	CASSLGRGHQPQHF
NA	TRBV27	NA	TRBJ1-2	TGTGCCAGCAGTTCTGGGGGAAATGGCTACACCTTC	CASSSGGNGYTF
few	TRBV3-1	NA	TRBJ1-5	TGTGCCAGCAGCCAAGCAGGGTACGGCCAGCCCCAGCATTTT	CASSQAGYGQPQHF
NA	TRBV5-6	NA	TRBJ2-1	TGTGCCAGCAGCAAATTAGAGACCCGGTACTTC	CASSKLETRYF
many	TRBV20-1	NA	TRBJ2-1	TGCAGTGCTAGATCCTACAATGAGCAGTTCTTC	CSARSYNEQFF
NA	TRBV3-1	NA	TRBJ2-7	TGTGCCAGCAGCCAAACCGCCAGCAAACTCTACGAGCAGTACTTC	CASSQTASKLYEQYF
few	TRBV7-2	NA	TRBJ1-4	TGTGCCAGCAACTCGGGGGTCTACGGTAATGAAAAACTGTTTTTT	CASNSGVYGNEKLFF
NA	TRBV29-1	TRBD2	TRBJ2-6	TGCAGCGTGGCCGGGACTAGCGGGGCTTGGGTTGGGGCCAACGTCCTGACTTTC	CSVAGTSGAWVGANVLTF
NA	TRBV7-2	NA	TRBJ2-2	TGTGCCAGCAGCTTACGGGGGATACACACCGGGGAGCTGTTTTTT	CASSLRGIHTGELFF
NA	TRBV12-3/TRBV12-4	TRBD1	TRBJ1-6	TGTGCCAGCAGTTTTATGAGGGGGCAAAGCTCCTATAATTCACCCCTCCACTTT	CASSFMRGQSSYNSPLHF
NA	TRBV2	NA	TRBJ2-5	TGTGCCTGCGAGAGGAAAACGCTGGAGACCCAGTACTTC	CACERKTLETQYF
NA	TRBV4-2	NA	TRBJ1-3	TGTGCCAGCAGCCAAGAAGGCAGGCCGAGCTCTGGAAACACCATATATTTT	CASSQEGRPSSGNTIYF
few	TRBV5-1	NA	TRBJ1-2	TGCGCCAGCAGCCGCGGACCAGGACAAAACGTGAAAGCTAACTATGGCTACACCTTC	CASSRGPGQNVKANYGYTF
NA	TRBV3-1	TRBD2	TRBJ2-3	TGTGCCAGCAGCCAAGATATGGGAAGCGGGGGGGCCACAGATACGCAGTATTTT	CASSQDMGSGGATDTQYF
once	TRBV5-6	TRBD1	TRBJ2-7	TGTGCCAGCAGCCTGGGACAGGGGGAAGAGTCCTACGAGCAGTACTTC	CASSLGQGEESYEQYF
few	TRBV7-9	NA	TRBJ1-2	TGTGCCAGCAGCTTAGGGCAGCCCAACTATGGCTACGCCTTC	CASSLGQPNYGYAF
NA	TRBV27	NA	TRBJ2-6	TGTGCCAGCAGACGCCGGGACGGATCCTCTGGGGCCAACGTCCTGACTTTC	CASRRRDGSSGANVLTF
few	TRBV12-3/TRBV12-4	NA	TRBJ2-3	TGTGCCAGTGCAAAAGCCCCTCGCACAGATACGCAGTATTTT	CASAKAPRTDTQYF
NA	TRBV20-1	TRBD1	TRBJ1-1	TGCAGTGCTAGTGGACAGGGAGCCTTGAACACTGAAGCTTTCTTT	CSASGQGALNTEAFF